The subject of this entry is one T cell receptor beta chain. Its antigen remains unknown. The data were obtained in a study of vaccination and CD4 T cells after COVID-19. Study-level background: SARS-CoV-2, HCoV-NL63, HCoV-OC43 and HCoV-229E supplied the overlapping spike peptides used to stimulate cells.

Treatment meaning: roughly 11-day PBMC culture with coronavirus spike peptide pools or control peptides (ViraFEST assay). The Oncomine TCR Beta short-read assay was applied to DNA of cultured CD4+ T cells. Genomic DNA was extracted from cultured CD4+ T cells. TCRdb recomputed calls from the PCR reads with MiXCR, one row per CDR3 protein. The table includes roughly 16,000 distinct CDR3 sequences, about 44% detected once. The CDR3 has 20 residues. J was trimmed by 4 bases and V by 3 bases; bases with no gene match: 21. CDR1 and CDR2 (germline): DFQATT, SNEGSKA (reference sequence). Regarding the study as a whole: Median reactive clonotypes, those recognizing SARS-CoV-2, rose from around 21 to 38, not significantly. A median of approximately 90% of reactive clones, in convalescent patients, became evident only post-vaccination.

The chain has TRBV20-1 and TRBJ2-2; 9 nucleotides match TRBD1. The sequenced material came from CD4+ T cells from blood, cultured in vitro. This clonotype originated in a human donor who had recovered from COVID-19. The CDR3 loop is CSARSPGVWTGVQSTGELFF. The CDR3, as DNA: TGCAGTGCTAGGTCCCCCGGGGTTTGGACAGGGGTGCAGAGCACCGGGGAGCTGTTTTTT.